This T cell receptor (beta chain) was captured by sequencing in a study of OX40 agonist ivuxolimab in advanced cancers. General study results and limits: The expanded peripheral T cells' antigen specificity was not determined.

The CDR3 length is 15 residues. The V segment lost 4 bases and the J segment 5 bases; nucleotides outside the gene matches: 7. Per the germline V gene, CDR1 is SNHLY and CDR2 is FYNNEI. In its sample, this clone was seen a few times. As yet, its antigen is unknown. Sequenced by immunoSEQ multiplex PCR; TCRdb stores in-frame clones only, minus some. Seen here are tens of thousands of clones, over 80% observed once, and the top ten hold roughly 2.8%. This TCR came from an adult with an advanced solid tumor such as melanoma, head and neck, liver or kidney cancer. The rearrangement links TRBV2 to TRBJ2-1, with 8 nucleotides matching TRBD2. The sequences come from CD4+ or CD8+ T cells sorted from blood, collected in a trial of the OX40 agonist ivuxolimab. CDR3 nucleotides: TGTGCCAGCAGTGGGGGTGCGGGGGGTAACAATGAGCAGTTCTTC. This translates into CASSGGAGGNNEQFF.